The 19 T cell receptor beta chains listed next were all sequenced from one sample in a study of OX40 agonist ivuxolimab in advanced cancers. Libraries were made using the immunoSEQ multiplex PCR assay. TCRdb carries this immuneACCESS record with in-frame sequences only. Its versions omit some clonotypes, under half of them owing to an unresolved V gene in the studies checked, with the rest unexplained. The sample profile shows about 96,000 clones; 90% of them were found once. The ten top clones hold around 1.5% of the sample. The starting material was CD4+ or CD8+ T cells sorted from blood, obtained in a trial of the OX40 agonist ivuxolimab. Receptor source: an adult with an advanced solid tumor such as melanoma, head and neck, liver or kidney cancer.

With respect to this clone: This CDR3 is also generated by other DNA sequences in the sample. This chain uses TRBV7-9 with TRBJ2-3; tentative D call: TRBD2 (7 bases). This CDR3 has 13 residues. The V and J ends lost 5 bases and 4 bases respectively, with 10 bases between them. Germline values: CDR1 SEHNR, CDR2 FQNEAQ (reference sequence). CDR3 amino acids: CASSPRGPDTQYF. The CDR3 coding sequence is TGTGCCAGCAGCCCGCGGGGGCCAGATACGCAGTATTTT.

The gene calls are TRBV6-1 and TRBJ1-3; D possibly corresponds to TRBD1 (5 bases). The germline gives CDR1 MNHNS, CDR2 SASEGT. The CDR3 is made up of 19 amino acids. Trimming removed 4 bases from V and 0 bases from J, with 22 bases in between. CDR3 sequence: CASSGSHSGTYSSGNTIYF. The CDR3 DNA is TGTGCCAGCAGTGGATCACATTCCGGGACTTACAGCTCTGGAAACACCATATATTTT.

The CDR3 DNA sequence: TGTGCCAGCAGCCTCGAAGGCAAATTGCTGGGCGGCTACACCTTC. Protein: CASSLEGKLLGGYTF. V is TRBV7-2 and J is TRBJ1-2; D uncertain. V dropped 5 bases and J dropped 8 bases, with 21 bases sitting between them. Germline V gene sequence: CDR1 SGHTA, CDR2 FQGNSA. The CDR3 spans 15 residues.

This chain uses TRBV4-1 with TRBJ2-5; D may be TRBD2 (6 bases). In germline, CDR1 is MGHRA, CDR2 YSYEKL. Trimming left V 4 bases short and J 1 base short, with 13 bases between. The CDR3 sequence is 15 residues long. The CDR3 spells CASSRFGGSQETQYF. CDR3 DNA sequence: TGCGCCAGCAGCCGTTTTGGGGGGTCCCAAGAGACCCAGTACTTC.

V gene TRBV18 combines with J gene TRBJ1-5; D is uncertain. The CDR3 length is 13 residues. Germline CDR1 is KGHSH and CDR2 is LQKENI. Trimming removed 4 bases from V and 12 bases from J, with 16 bases in between. The CDR3 bases are TGTGCCAGCTCACAAGGGTCGGGTCAGGTCCAGCATTTT. It encodes CASSQGSGQVQHF.

The chain links TRBV28 to TRBJ2-2; D is uncertain. Between the trimmed V and J ends, which lost 4 bases and 7 bases, there was a span of 19 bases. Germline V CDR1 and CDR2: MDHEN, SYDVKM. The CDR3 runs 16 residues. The CDR3 coding sequence is TGTGCCAGCAGTTCCCTGAAGTCTTCGCCCGGCGGGGAGCTGTTTTTT. It translates to CASSSLKSSPGGELFF.

The chain links TRBV19 to TRBJ2-1, with D perhaps given as TRBD1 or TRBD2 (5 bases each). This CDR3 is 17 amino acids long. Trimming shortened V by 0 bases and J by 5 bases, and 17 bases separated the two germline ends. In germline, CDR1 is LNHDA, CDR2 SQIVND (reference sequence). The CDR3 sequence is CASSIDRRRRGDNEQFF. DNA of the CDR3: TGTGCCAGTAGTATAGATCGACGTCGGAGAGGGGACAATGAGCAGTTCTTC.

CDR3 residues: CASSLGGTRDTQYF. In DNA form, the CDR3 reads TGTGCCAGCAGTTTAGGGGGGACTAGAGATACGCAGTATTTT. This chain uses TRBV28 with TRBJ2-3, with 8 bases that match TRBD2. The germline V gene has CDR1 MDHEN and CDR2 SYDVKM. Trimming removed 2 bases from V and 5 bases from J; junction bases left unmatched: 3. CDR3 size: 14 residues.

This chain joins TRBV27 and TRBJ1-1, with 7 nucleotides matching TRBD1. The V and J ends lost 2 bases and 2 bases, in that order; junction bases with no gene match: 5. In germline, CDR1 is MNHEY, CDR2 SMNVEV (reference sequence). The CDR3 runs 15 residues. The CDR3 sequence: CASSLGQARNTEAFF. For the CDR3, the DNA is TGTGCCAGCAGTTTAGGACAGGCACGCAACACTGAAGCTTTCTTT.

V is TRBV9 and J is TRBJ2-1; D unresolved. Germline CDR1 SGDLS, CDR2 YYNGEE. Trimming cost V 0 bases and J 5 bases, with 12 bases left between them. The CDR3 spans 15 residues. This chain's CDR3 is CASSVEIDDNNEQFF. Written as DNA, the CDR3 is TGTGCCAGCAGCGTAGAAATAGACGATAACAATGAGCAGTTCTTC.

The gene calls are TRBV18 and TRBJ1-6, with D unresolved. CDR3 length equals 13 residues. The germline V gene has CDR1 KGHSH and CDR2 LQKENI. Between the trimmed V and J ends, which lost 1 base and 10 bases, there was a span of 8 bases. In DNA, the CDR3 is TGTGCCAGCTCACCACTTGGGCAATCACCCCTCCACTTT. Its translation is CASSPLGQSPLHF.

This sequence joins TRBV30 and TRBJ1-4; D remains unclear. In germline, CDR1 is GTSNPN, CDR2 SVGIG (reference sequence). Deletions cut 2 bases from V and 8 bases from J, with 15 bases between. The CDR3 has 14 residues. CDR3 sequence: CAWSMLGLGEKLFF. CDR3 nucleotides: TGTGCCTGGAGTATGCTCGGTTTAGGAGAAAAACTGTTTTTT. Looking up the rest from reference TRBV30 and TRBJ1-4 gives the full variable domain: SQTIHQWPATLVQPVGSPLSLECTVEGTSNPNLYWYRQAAGRGLQLLFYSVGIGQISSEVPQNLSASRPQDRQFILSSKKLLLSDSGFYLCAWSMLGLGEKLFFGSGTQLSVL.

V is TRBV19 and J is TRBJ1-4, with D possibly TRBD1 on 6 matching bases. This CDR3 is 18 amino acids long. V dropped 3 bases and J dropped 0 bases, with 17 bases sitting between them. Germline values: CDR1 LNHDA, CDR2 SQIVND (reference sequence). The CDR3 here is CASSIPRGQFATNEKLFF. DNA of the CDR3: TGTGCCAGTAGTATTCCTAGAGGACAGTTTGCAACTAATGAAAAACTGTTTTTT. Using reference TRBV19 and TRBJ1-4 for the parts outside the CDR3, the full variable domain is DGGITQSPKYLFRKEGQNVTLSCEQNLNHDAMYWYRQDPGQGLRLIYYSQIVNDFQKGDIAEGYSVSREKKESFPLTVTSAQKNPTAFYLCASSIPRGQFATNEKLFFGSGTQLSVL.

The chain employs TRBV30 and TRBJ1-3; D remains unclear. V lost 5 bases and J 4 bases, leaving 12 bases between the germline ends. Germline CDR1 reads GTSNPN; CDR2 reads SVGIG (reference sequence). This CDR3 comprises 13 residues. CDR3 in amino acids: CAWHITGGNTIYF. The CDR3 DNA reads TGTGCCTGGCATATAACGGGGGGAAACACCATATATTTT.

The chain carries TRBV19 and TRBJ2-1, with D possibly being TRBD2 (6 bases). Trimming removed 4 bases from V and 10 bases from J, with 17 bases in between. The germline V gene has CDR1 LNHDA and CDR2 SQIVND (reference sequence). The CDR3 sequence is 14 residues long. For the CDR3, the DNA is TGTGCCAGTAGTAATGGGTTCATGGCGGGGGAGCAGTTCTTC. It codes for CASSNGFMAGEQFF.

The chain employs TRBV7-8 and TRBJ2-5, with 12 bases lining up with TRBD2. Per germline, CDR1 SGHVS and CDR2 FQNEAQ. The CDR3 covers 14 residues. The V gene end was trimmed by 5 bases and the J gene end by 12 bases; junction bases not matched to a gene: 10. CDR3 DNA: TGTGCCAGCAGCCCAGACAGGACTAGCGGGGACAAGTACTTC. Amino acid sequence: CASSPDRTSGDKYF.

This chain joins TRBV18 and TRBJ1-1, with D perhaps TRBD1 (5 bases). This CDR3 has 12 amino acids. V was pared by 5 bases and J by 5 bases, with 9 bases between. Germline CDR1 reads KGHSH; CDR2 reads LQKENI. The CDR3, as DNA: TGTGCCAGCTCAGGCGGGGGGACTGAAGCTTTCTTT. Amino acids: CASSGGGTEAFF.

The V gene is TRBV21-1, the J gene TRBJ2-6; the table's TRBD2 call for D was not verified on the DNA. TRBV21-1 is designated a pseudogene. CDR3 length: 20 amino acids. The CDR3 DNA is TGTGCCAGCAGCAAAAGTGCGGGGACCCTCCCTCTCTCTGGGGCCAACGTCCTGACTTTC. It codes for CASSKSAGTLPLSGANVLTF.

The rearrangement links TRBV5-1 to TRBJ1-2, with unresolved D. Trimming took off 5 bases at V and 2 bases at J, with 13 bases between the two ends. The CDR3 contains 14 residues. From germline, CDR1 is SGHRS and CDR2 YFSETQ. The CDR3 DNA sequence: TGCGCCAGCAGGGCGCCAGGAGAAAACTATGGCTACACCTTC. It translates to CASRAPGENYGYTF.